The next 27 T cell receptor beta chains were all read from a single sample in a study of response to subunit inactivated influenza vaccine (dated by TCRdb to 2017 to 2018). The intended sense of this specimen's time point label: around 45 days after influenza vaccine administration. Library preparation was by RT-PCR. For sequencing, an Illumina HiSeq 2500 was employed. TCRdb handled the public reads itself, with Q25 trimming in fastp and clone calling in MiXCR, and kept productive beta chains. Every entry covers one CDR3 protein and lists the most common genes and DNA from its rows. Recorded for this sample are fewer than 700,000 distinct CDR3 sequences; under 15% of them occurred a single time. The ten largest make up about an eighth of the sample. The sample was PBMCs from blood, taken 40 to 50 days after vaccination. The origin of the receptors is a man between 45 and 60 years old who received an inactivated influenza vaccine. Donor details come from another sample of the same person, matched by shared clones.

The CDR3, as DNA: TGTGCCACCAGCAACCGGGATCTCCAAGAGACCCAGTACTTC. Translation: CATSNRDLQETQYF. V is TRBV15 and J is TRBJ2-5; D is perhaps TRBD2 (5 bases). Trimming removed 4 bases at V and 1 base at J, with 10 bases between. The germline V gene encodes CDR1 LNHNV and CDR2 YYDKDF (reference sequence). CDR3 length equals 14 residues.

The CDR3 DNA is TGTGCCAGCAGCTCATACTACAGGGGTGAATACACCATATATTTT. As protein: CASSSYYRGEYTIYF. The chain employs TRBV7-2 and TRBJ1-3; 7 nucleotides match TRBD1. The V and J ends lost 4 bases and 8 bases, in that order; junction bases with no gene match: 11. This CDR3 is 15 amino acids long. CDR1 and CDR2 from the germline V gene are SGHTA and FQGNSA.

This chain uses TRBV28 with TRBJ2-1, with TRBD1 identical over 9 bases. The CDR3 extends over 14 amino acids. V lost 6 bases, J lost 9 bases, and 9 bases stayed unmatched. Germline V gene data show CDR1 as MDHEN and CDR2 as SYDVKM. CDR3 residues: CASRPGQGVTEQFF. DNA of the CDR3: TGTGCCAGCAGACCGGGACAGGGAGTGACTGAGCAGTTCTTC.

Concerning this clonotype itself: The junction and the germline gene differ at one end; a read error may be behind it. The chain couples TRBV5-5 to TRBJ2-7, with no clear D. CDR1 and CDR2 (germline): SGHKS, YYEKEE (reference sequence). There are 14 residues in the CDR3. In DNA form, the CDR3 reads TGTGCCAGCAGCCCCTCCGCCATCTCCTACGAGCGGTACTTC. Protein sequence: CASSPSAISYERYF.

The rearrangement uses TRBV20-1 and TRBJ2-3; D is possibly TRBD1 or TRBD2 (6 bases each). V was pared by 5 bases and J by 4 bases, with 13 bases between. Germline V gene data show CDR1 as DFQATT and CDR2 as SNEGSKA (reference sequence). This CDR3 is built from 13 residues. The CDR3 loop reads CSAGRGPADTQYF. In DNA, the CDR3 is TGCAGTGCTGGTCGGGGGCCGGCAGATACGCAGTATTTT.

This rearrangement joins TRBV5-1 to TRBJ2-1, with a weak D call TRBD2 (5 bases). This CDR3 is built from 12 residues. V lost 2 bases, J lost 9 bases, and 9 bases lay in between. Germline values: CDR1 SGHRS, CDR2 YFSETQ. The CDR3 is CASSFEGSEQFF. CDR3 nucleotide sequence: TGCGCCAGCAGCTTTGAGGGTAGTGAGCAGTTCTTC.

This clonotype has at least ten counts. This chain uses TRBV10-3 with TRBJ2-7; 11 bases fit TRBD2. The CDR3 has 14 amino acids. V gave up 4 bases and J gave up 3 bases; unmatched junction bases: 2. The germline V gene encodes CDR1 ENHRY and CDR2 SYGVKD. The CDR3 reads CAISAGLAVYEQYF. In DNA form, the CDR3 reads TGTGCCATCAGTGCGGGACTAGCGGTCTACGAGCAGTACTTC.

Regarding this clonotype: Mismatch with germline at one junction end may stem from a read error. The chain combines TRBV5-1 with TRBJ2-6; 11 bases map to TRBD1. Germline CDR1 SGHRS, CDR2 YFSETQ. This CDR3 spans 17 amino acids. CDR3 sequence: CASSLGQGGSGANVLTF. CDR3 DNA sequence: TGCGCCAGCAGTTTGGGACAGGGGGGCTCTGGGGCCAACGTCCTGACTTTC.

This clonotype was observed a few times. The chain carries TRBV9 and TRBJ2-3, with a tentative D call TRBD2 (6 bases). CDR1 SGDLS and CDR2 YYNGEE come from the germline V gene. Trimming left V 0 bases short and J 4 bases short, with 12 bases between. The CDR3 covers 15 residues. CDR3 bases: TGTGCCAGCAGCGTAGGGAGGGTAGATGCAGATACGCAGTATTTT. Its protein is CASSVGRVDADTQYF.

This clonotype was detected only a few times. V and J are TRBV12-3 or TRBV12-4 and TRBJ2-7; D possibly matches TRBD1 or TRBD2 (5 bases each). V was clipped by 6 bases and J by 6 bases, with 18 bases between them. CDR3 length: 14 amino acids. This CDR3 is CASSPQTGTREQYF. CDR3 nucleotides: TGTGCCAGCAGCCCACAGACGGGGACCCGCGAGCAGTACTTC.

In its sample, this clonotype was seen a few times. V is TRBV7-9 and J is TRBJ1-4, with no clear D. Germline values: CDR1 SEHNR, CDR2 FQNEAQ (reference sequence). CDR3 size: 15 residues. V lost 5 bases and J 8 bases, leaving 18 bases between the germline ends. The CDR3 DNA sequence: TGTGCCAGCAGCGTATTCGTGGAAGTCGGCGAAAAACTGTTTTTT. This translates into CASSVFVEVGEKLFF.

The table lists this clonotype with a few counts. This chain joins TRBV28 and TRBJ1-2; D perhaps matches TRBD1 (5 bases). In germline, CDR1 is MDHEN, CDR2 SYDVKM. The CDR3 runs 13 residues. V lost 5 bases, J lost 5 bases, and 12 bases lay in between. The CDR3 DNA sequence: TGTGCCAGCAGTCCCACCCGGGGGTATGGCTACACCTTC. Protein: CASSPTRGYGYTF.

This clonotype showed up many times. DNA for the CDR3: TGCAGTGCTATGCTTGGGGCCTCCTACGAGCAGTACTTC. As protein: CSAMLGASYEQYF. The J gene is TRBJ2-7, the V gene TRBV20-1, with TRBD1 as a possible D gene (5 bases). V shed 4 bases and J shed 0 bases, with 10 bases lying between them. CDR1 and CDR2 from the germline V gene are DFQATT and SNEGSKA (reference sequence). This CDR3 region has 13 residues.

This clonotype came up a few times. This chain joins TRBV7-9 and TRBJ2-7; TRBD2 agrees at 8 bases. V lost 8 bases to trimming and J lost 5 bases; unmatched junction nucleotides: 14. This CDR3 region has 15 residues. Germline V gene data show CDR1 as SEHNR and CDR2 as FQNEAQ (reference sequence). The CDR3 DNA reads TGTGCCAGCGCAATCAGGCGAGCGGGAGTTCACGAGCAGTACTTC. Translated: CASAIRRAGVHEQYF.

The sample holds many counts of this clonotype. The genes are TRBV20-1 and TRBJ1-5; tentative D call: TRBD1 (5 bases). The length of the CDR3 is 13 residues. In germline, CDR1 is DFQATT, CDR2 SNEGSKA (reference sequence). V lost 1 base and J 5 bases, leaving 9 bases between the germline ends. CDR3 bases: TGCAGTGCTAGAGCAGGGCTCGATCAGCCCCAGCATTTT. Translated, it gives CSARAGLDQPQHF.

In this sample, this clonotype turned up a few times. This chain connects TRBV29-1 to TRBJ2-2; perhaps TRBD2 as D (6 bases). The CDR3 sequence is 15 residues long. CDR1 and CDR2 (germline): SQVTM, ANQGSEA. Trimming cost V 4 bases and J 1 base, with 13 bases left between them. The CDR3 region has the DNA TGCAGCGTTGGTTGGCGGGACGGGAACACCGGGGAGCTGTTTTTT. Amino acid sequence: CSVGWRDGNTGELFF.

The CDR3 loop reads CSARPGGQPQHF. The CDR3 DNA reads TGCAGTGCTAGGCCGGGGGGTCAGCCCCAGCATTTT. The gene calls are TRBV20-1 and TRBJ1-5, with D maybe TRBD1 (5 bases). Germline V lookup: CDR1 DFQATT, CDR2 SNEGSKA (reference sequence). The length of the CDR3 is 12 residues. V shed 3 bases and J shed 6 bases, with 9 bases lying between them.

A few counts support this clonotype. The CDR3 DNA sequence: TGTGCCAGCAGTTACGCGGGGAGGAGCTCCTACAATGAGCAGTTCTTC. Translated, it gives CASSYAGRSSYNEQFF. This chain links TRBV6-5 with TRBJ2-1; a weak D match, TRBD2 (6 bases). The V end lost 2 bases, the J end lost 0 bases, and 11 bases lay between the germline ends. Germline V gene data show CDR1 as MNHEY and CDR2 as SVGAGI. The CDR3 spans 16 residues.

This clonotype was seen more than once but under ten times. The CDR3 sequence is CASMGLSYEQYF. The CDR3 nucleotides read TGTGCCAGCATGGGACTTTCCTACGAGCAGTACTTC. This rearrangement joins TRBV7-2 to TRBJ2-7; a weak D match, TRBD2 (6 bases). The germline V gene has CDR1 SGHTA and CDR2 FQGNSA. The CDR3 covers 12 residues. Trimming took 7 bases from V and 1 from J, leaving 8 bases between them.

There are a few counts of this clonotype. V usage is TRBV6-2 or TRBV6-3 and J usage is TRBJ1-2, with D possibly TRBD1 on 5 matching bases. CDR1 and CDR2 from the germline V gene are MNHEY and SVGEGT. The V and J ends lost 6 bases and 2 bases respectively, with 10 bases between them. The CDR3 loop spans 13 amino acids. Here the CDR3 reads CASRPTANYGYTF. In DNA form, the CDR3 reads TGTGCCAGCAGGCCGACAGCGAACTATGGCTACACCTTC.

The chain recombines TRBV4-2 with TRBJ2-7; 8 bases map to TRBD1. Looked up from germline, CDR1 is LGHNA and CDR2 is YNFKEQ. The CDR3 loop spans 14 amino acids. The J segment lost 4 bases and the V segment lost 4 bases, leaving 6 bases of the junction unmatched. CDR3 nucleotide sequence: TGTGCCAGCAGCCCCCCGGGACAGGTATACGAGCAGTACTTC. Its protein is CASSPPGQVYEQYF.

The chain links TRBV28 to TRBJ2-1; TRBD2 matches at 12 bases. V lost 8 bases and J lost 0; bases outside the gene matches: 8. From germline, CDR1 is MDHEN and CDR2 SYDVKM. The CDR3 consists of 17 residues. The CDR3 nucleotides are TGTGCCAGCTCGGGACTAGCGGGTCCCTACTCCTACAATGAGCAGTTCTTC. Translating it yields CASSGLAGPYSYNEQFF.

The genes are TRBV6-1 and TRBJ1-3; D perhaps matches TRBD1 (5 bases). V was pared by 5 bases and J by 0 bases, with 11 bases between. Germline CDR1 is MNHNS and CDR2 is SASEGT. This CDR3 has 15 residues. CDR3 sequence reads: CASSPGIRSGNTIYF. Here the CDR3 DNA reads TGTGCCAGCAGTCCAGGGATCCGCTCTGGAAACACCATATATTTT.

J is TRBJ2-5 and V is TRBV5-1, with unresolved D. Deletions cut 0 bases from V and 1 base from J, with 13 bases between. Germline V gene sequence: CDR1 SGHRS, CDR2 YFSETQ. The CDR3 is made up of 16 amino acids. CDR3 DNA sequence: TGCGCCAGCAGCTTGGCCGAGGTTGTTGGCCAAGAGACCCAGTACTTC. Translating gives CASSLAEVVGQETQYF. Full variable domain (remainder filled in from reference TRBV5-1 and TRBJ2-5): KAGVTQTPRYLIKTRGQQVTLSCSPISGHRSVSWYQQTPGQGLQFLFEYFSETQRNKGNFPGRFSGRQFSNSRSEMNVSTLELGDSALYLCASSLAEVVGQETQYFGPGTRLLVL.

This chain uses TRBV25-1 with TRBJ1-1; D not certain. Trimming took 1 base from V and 1 from J, leaving 10 bases between them. The CDR3 runs 15 residues. CDR1 and CDR2 from the germline V gene are MGHDK and SYGVNS. The CDR3 is CASSESRTGNTEAFF. The CDR3 coding sequence is TGTGCCAGCAGTGAATCGAGGACGGGGAACACTGAAGCTTTCTTT.

This clonotype has more than one count but fewer than ten. The CDR3 spells CASTGGWNTGELFF. The CDR3 DNA follows: TGTGCCAGCACGGGGGGGTGGAACACCGGGGAGCTGTTTTTT. V and J are TRBV7-2 and TRBJ2-2; 8 bases match TRBD2. CDR3 length: 14 amino acids. The J segment lost 1 base and the V segment lost 7 bases, leaving 2 bases of the junction unmatched. Looked up from germline, CDR1 is SGHTA and CDR2 is FQGNSA.

In its sample, this clonotype was seen a few times. The rearrangement uses TRBV20-1 and TRBJ2-3; the D gene is possibly TRBD1 (6 bases). This CDR3 is 17 amino acids long. V was trimmed by 0 bases and J by 6 bases, leaving 22 bases between them. The germline V gene has CDR1 DFQATT and CDR2 SNEGSKA (reference sequence). The CDR3 here is CSARDRSDGGLKDTQYF. The CDR3 region has the DNA TGCAGTGCTAGAGATCGTTCGGATGGGGGCCTGAAGGATACGCAGTATTTT.